Shown below are 30 T cell receptor beta chains from a single sample sequenced in a study of blood T cell repertoires in COVID-19. The assay was immunoSEQ multiplex PCR, and TCRdb's table has in-frame clones only and misses some. This sample has approximately 52,000 clones, with roughly 87% found just once. Sequences were obtained from peripheral blood. Every receptor here comes from a human donor in a cohort sampled during active COVID-19.

The V and J genes are TRBV10-3 and TRBJ2-3; D gene unclear. Trimming took off 2 bases at V and 5 bases at J, with 8 bases between the two ends. CDR3 length: 13 amino acids. CDR1 and CDR2 from the germline V gene are ENHRY and SYGVKD. Here the CDR3 DNA reads TGTGCCATCAGTGAGGGCCCCAAAGATACGCAGTATTTT. It is translated as CAISEGPKDTQYF.

This sequence joins TRBV18 and TRBJ2-7, with a tentative D call TRBD1 (6 bases). Germline V gives CDR1 KGHSH, CDR2 LQKENI. V was shortened by 2 bases and J by 2 bases, with 13 bases between the two germline ends. The CDR3 loop spans 15 amino acids. The CDR3 DNA follows: TGTGCCAGCTCACCAACACAGGGTTTGGCCTACGAGCAGTACTTC. It encodes CASSPTQGLAYEQYF.

The rearrangement joins TRBV7-8 to TRBJ1-4; D might be TRBD1 (5 bases). CDR1 is SGHVS and CDR2 is FQNEAQ in the germline V gene. The CDR3 loop spans 13 amino acids. Between the trimmed V and J ends, which lost 3 bases and 13 bases, there was a span of 15 bases. The CDR3 region has the DNA TGTGCCAGCAGCTTGGGAAGGGCCGGGGGACTGTTTTTT. It encodes CASSLGRAGGLFF.

The chain recombines TRBV7-9 with TRBJ2-3, with D possibly matching TRBD2 (6 bases). V was trimmed by 5 bases and J by 0 bases, leaving 18 bases between them. The CDR3 totals 17 residues. Germline V gene lookup returns CDR1 SEHNR and CDR2 FQNEAQ (reference sequence). CDR3 nucleotide sequence: TGTGCCAGCAGCGACCACCTTAGCGGAAGTAGCACAGATACGCAGTATTTT. It encodes CASSDHLSGSSTDTQYF.

This clone appeared once. The chain uses TRBV14 and TRBJ1-5; possible D gene TRBD1, 5 bases. The V gene lost 1 base and the J gene lost 4 bases, with 8 bases spanning the gap. The CDR3 has 14 residues. Germline lookup yields CDR1 SGHDN and CDR2 FVKESK. The CDR3 sequence: CASSQGGGNQPQHF. Written as DNA, the CDR3 is TGTGCCAGCAGCCAAGGGGGCGGTAATCAGCCCCAGCATTTT. Filled out from reference TRBV14 and TRBJ1-5, the complete variable domain reads EAGVTQFPSHSVIEKGQTVTLRCDPISGHDNLYWYRRVMGKEIKFLLHFVKESKQDESGMPNNRFLAERTGGTYSTLKVQPAELEDSGVYFCASSQGGGNQPQHFGDGTRLSIL.

This chain connects TRBV5-5 to TRBJ2-3, with a tentative D call TRBD1 (6 bases). In germline, CDR1 is SGHKS, CDR2 YYEKEE (reference sequence). Trimming left V 6 bases short and J 4 bases short, with 21 bases between. The CDR3 has 16 amino acids. The CDR3 sequence is CASTALPGAPADTQYF. The CDR3 DNA sequence: TGTGCCAGCACAGCTTTACCAGGGGCGCCGGCAGATACGCAGTATTTT.

This clone has just a few counts. The chain is built from TRBV7-8 and TRBJ1-2; 7 nucleotides align to TRBD1. After removal of 5 bases from V and 4 bases from J, the junction contained 4 bases not matched to a gene. The length of the CDR3 is 13 residues. Germline V gives CDR1 SGHVS, CDR2 FQNEAQ. CDR3 region: CASSPTGIYGYTF. The DNA of the CDR3 is TGTGCCAGCAGCCCGACAGGGATCTATGGCTACACCTTC. The full variable domain, its missing parts supplied by reference TRBV7-8 and TRBJ1-2, is GAGVSQSPRYKVAKRGQDVALRCDPISGHVSLFWYQQALGQGPEFLTYFQNEAQLDKSGLPSDRFFAERPEGSVSTLKIQRTQQEDSAVYLCASSPTGIYGYTFGSGTRLTVV.

The CDR3 DNA follows: TGTGCCAGCAGGTACCTCGCGGGTAGTTCTGAAGCTTTCTTT. This gives the protein CASRYLAGSSEAFF. The chain uses TRBV7-9 and TRBJ1-1, with D unresolved. V shed 6 bases and J shed 6 bases, with 17 bases lying between them. CDR3 size: 14 residues. Germline CDR1 and CDR2: SEHNR and FQNEAQ (reference sequence).

The chain carries TRBV2 and TRBJ2-5; no clear D. The V end was cut by 4 bases, the J end by 0 bases, with 9 bases between. This CDR3 comprises 14 residues. Germline V gives CDR1 SNHLY, CDR2 FYNNEI. The CDR3 DNA reads TGTGCCAGCAGTGCTCGCAGTTACCAAGAGACCCAGTACTTC. It translates to CASSARSYQETQYF. Using reference TRBV2 and TRBJ2-5 for the parts outside the CDR3, the full variable domain is EPEVTQTPSHQVTQMGQEVILRCVPISNHLYFYWYRQILGQKVEFLVSFYNNEISEKSEIFDDQFSVERPDGSNFTLKIRSTKLEDSAMYFCASSARSYQETQYFGPGTRLLVL.

V usage is TRBV7-9 and J usage is TRBJ1-2; no definite D call. From germline, CDR1 is SEHNR and CDR2 FQNEAQ (reference sequence). This CDR3 contains 11 residues. Trimming cost V 7 bases and J 10 bases, with 13 bases left between them. The CDR3 protein is CASKLRSNYTF. The CDR3 DNA sequence: TGTGCCAGCAAACTCCGGAGCAACTACACCTTC.

V usage is TRBV5-4 and J usage is TRBJ2-3; the D gene is possibly TRBD1 (5 bases). Per the germline V gene, CDR1 is SGHNT and CDR2 is YYREEE (reference sequence). V lost 2 bases and J lost 6, with 19 bases in between. The CDR3 runs 16 residues. Here the CDR3 DNA reads TGTGCCAGCAGCTTTGGGGCACTATTAGGTTCCGATACGCAGTATTTT. Residues: CASSFGALLGSDTQYF.

The genes are TRBV9 and TRBJ2-2; TRBD2 matches 10 bases. Germline V gives CDR1 SGDLS, CDR2 YYNGEE. V trimming: 3 bases; J trimming: 3 bases; junction bases outside the gene matches: 5. This CDR3 spans 16 amino acids. The DNA for the CDR3 is TGTGCCAGCAGCGCGGCTCTAGCGGGAGACACCGGGGAGCTGTTTTTT. This encodes CASSAALAGDTGELFF.

The rearrangement joins TRBV9 to TRBJ1-2; D call uncertain. CDR3 length: 14 residues. The germline V gene encodes CDR1 SGDLS and CDR2 YYNGEE. The V and J ends lost 0 bases and 8 bases respectively, with 14 bases between them. CDR3 protein: CASSVGQVHGGYTF. The CDR3 DNA follows: TGTGCCAGCAGCGTAGGGCAGGTTCATGGGGGCTACACCTTC.

The gene calls are TRBV19 and TRBJ2-2; 12 nucleotides line up with TRBD2. V trimming: 4 bases; J trimming: 6 bases; junction bases outside the gene matches: 6. This CDR3 has 16 residues. Germline CDR1 reads LNHDA; CDR2 reads SQIVND (reference sequence). The CDR3 region is CASSTLAGGPSGELFF. As DNA, the CDR3 is TGTGCCAGTAGTACCCTAGCGGGAGGGCCTTCCGGGGAGCTGTTTTTT.

CDR3 amino acids: CASSELGGANQPQHF. The CDR3 nucleotides read TGTGCCAGCTCGGAGCTAGGGGGGGCGAATCAGCCCCAGCATTTT. This chain uses TRBV18 with TRBJ1-5, with a weak D call TRBD1 (6 bases). V lost 6 bases and J 4 bases, leaving 16 bases between the germline ends. This CDR3 contains 15 residues. The germline gives CDR1 KGHSH, CDR2 LQKENI.

The rearrangement uses TRBV5-1 and TRBJ1-2, with D possibly TRBD1 on 5 matching bases. Trimming removed 1 base at V and 8 bases at J, with 12 bases between. The CDR3 length is 13 residues. Germline CDR1 and CDR2: SGHRS and YFSETQ. As DNA, the CDR3 is TGCGCCAGCAGCTTGACAGGCTCTTACGGCTACACCTTC. Translation gives CASSLTGSYGYTF. The variable domain in full, completed from reference TRBV5-1 and TRBJ1-2, reads KAGVTQTPRYLIKTRGQQVTLSCSPISGHRSVSWYQQTPGQGLQFLFEYFSETQRNKGNFPGRFSGRQFSNSRSEMNVSTLELGDSALYLCASSLTGSYGYTFGSGTRLTVV.

In the case of this clone: The identical CDR3 is also encoded by other nucleotide sequences in the sample. The V gene is TRBV19, the J gene TRBJ2-7; D uncertain. V shed 3 bases and J shed 0 bases, with 6 bases lying between them. From germline, CDR1 is LNHDA and CDR2 SQIVND (reference sequence). The CDR3 sequence is 13 residues long. CDR3 in amino acids: CASSIGGSYEQYF. The DNA for the CDR3 is TGTGCCAGTAGTATCGGTGGCTCCTACGAGCAGTACTTC.

This clone turned up a few times. This chain uses TRBV11-2 with TRBJ2-5; 7 bases map to TRBD2. Germline loops: CDR1 SGHAT, CDR2 FQNNGV. The CDR3 loop spans 17 amino acids. The V and J ends lost 0 bases and 5 bases, in that order; junction bases with no gene match: 12. For the CDR3, the DNA is TGTGCCAGCAGCTTAGATCGAGGTAGTGGGAGGGGCGAGACCCAGTACTTC. This codes for CASSLDRGSGRGETQYF.

V usage is TRBV27 and J usage is TRBJ2-7, with D possibly TRBD1 on 6 matching bases. The CDR3 spans 15 residues. Looked up from germline, CDR1 is MNHEY and CDR2 is SMNVEV (reference sequence). Between the trimmed V and J ends, which lost 6 bases and 1 base, there was a span of 16 bases. The CDR3 nucleotides are TGTGCCAGCAGCCAACAGGGTTTAGGGTCCTACGAGCAGTACTTC. This sequence encodes CASSQQGLGSYEQYF.

The CDR3 spells CASSLRSSGRGETQYF. The CDR3 bases are TGCGCCAGCAGCTTGCGGTCTAGCGGGAGGGGGGAGACCCAGTACTTC. The chain recombines TRBV5-1 with TRBJ2-5; TRBD2 matches 12 bases. Germline V lookup: CDR1 SGHRS, CDR2 YFSETQ. V trimming: 1 base; J trimming: 5 bases; junction bases outside the gene matches: 6. This CDR3 spans 16 amino acids.

This sequence joins TRBV5-4 and TRBJ2-2; the match to TRBD2 covers 9 bases. J was trimmed by 10 bases and V by 0 bases; bases with no gene match: 7. CDR3 length equals 15 residues. The V gene's germline CDR1 is SGHNT and CDR2 YYREEE (reference sequence). CDR3 nucleotides: TGTGCCAGCAGCTTGGGGACTGCGGGAGGGGTGGAGCTGTTTTTT. Residues: CASSLGTAGGVELFF.

The V and J genes are TRBV5-1 and TRBJ1-4, with a tentative D call TRBD1 (6 bases). V dropped 4 bases and J dropped 5 bases, with 15 bases sitting between them. The germline gives CDR1 SGHRS, CDR2 YFSETQ. The CDR3 consists of 15 residues. The CDR3 nucleotides are TGCGCCAGCAGCCCAAGCGGGACAAGAAATGAAAAACTGTTTTTT. It yields the protein CASSPSGTRNEKLFF.

V gene TRBV7-9 combines with J gene TRBJ2-2; D ambiguous. Trimming removed 6 bases from V and 6 bases from J, with 11 bases in between. The CDR3 length is 13 residues. CDR1 and CDR2 (germline): SEHNR, FQNEAQ (reference sequence). The CDR3 sequence: CASSPRGAGELFF. The CDR3 DNA is TGTGCCAGCAGTCCCCGTGGAGCCGGGGAGCTGTTTTTT.

This sequence joins TRBV6-5 and TRBJ1-1, with unresolved D. Trimming left V 7 bases short and J 4 bases short, with 13 bases between. Germline V gene lookup returns CDR1 MNHEY and CDR2 SVGAGI. This CDR3 spans 13 amino acids. CDR3 sequence (DNA): TGTGCCAGCAACGACCTGAGGTCCACTGAAGCTTTCTTT. Translated, it gives CASNDLRSTEAFF.

J is TRBJ2-5 and V is TRBV7-2, with 10 bases aligning to TRBD1. This CDR3 contains 15 residues. The trim removed 6 bases at V and 4 bases at J, leaving 8 bases unmatched. Germline lookup yields CDR1 SGHTA and CDR2 FQGNSA. CDR3 residues: CASRSGQGGRETQYF. DNA for the CDR3: TGTGCCAGCAGGAGCGGACAGGGGGGGCGAGAGACCCAGTACTTC. Drawing the rest from reference TRBV7-2 and TRBJ2-5, the complete variable domain is GAGVSQSPSNKVTEKGKDVELRCDPISGHTALYWYRQSLGQGLEFLIYFQGNSAPDKSGLPSDRFSAERTGGSVSTLTIQRTQQEDSAVYLCASRSGQGGRETQYFGPGTRLLVL.

V usage is TRBV5-4 and J usage is TRBJ1-6, with D hard to call. In germline, CDR1 is SGHNT, CDR2 YYREEE (reference sequence). V was trimmed by 4 bases and J by 10 bases, leaving 15 bases between them. The CDR3 sequence is 14 residues long. The CDR3 loop is CASSLESPGSPLHF. CDR3 nucleotides: TGTGCCAGCAGCCTGGAGTCCCCAGGCTCACCCCTCCACTTT.

The chain combines TRBV5-4 with TRBJ1-2; D perhaps matches TRBD1 (5 bases). The CDR3 contains 14 residues. The germline CDR1 and CDR2 sequences are SGHNT and YYREEE (reference sequence). Trimming left V 0 bases short and J 4 bases short, with 10 bases between. CDR3 amino acids: CASSLAGPIYGYTF. The CDR3 DNA is TGTGCCAGCAGCTTGGCAGGGCCAATCTATGGCTACACCTTC.

The chain is built from TRBV30 and TRBJ2-5; maybe TRBD2 (6 bases). Deletions cut 0 bases from V and 5 bases from J, with 10 bases between. Germline V gene lookup returns CDR1 GTSNPN and CDR2 SVGIG (reference sequence). This CDR3 spans 13 amino acids. The CDR3 bases are TGTGCCTGGAGTGTACTAGCAGGGGAGACCCAGTACTTC. This codes for CAWSVLAGETQYF.

The chain carries TRBV19 and TRBJ2-1; no firm D call. Germline V lookup: CDR1 LNHDA, CDR2 SQIVND (reference sequence). There are 16 residues in the CDR3. The V end lost 7 bases, the J end lost 0 bases, and 16 bases lay between the germline ends. The CDR3 bases are TGTGCCAGTACCCTAGGCCTGACCAGCTCCTACAATGAGCAGTTCTTC. As protein: CASTLGLTSSYNEQFF.

The chain recombines TRBV12-3 or TRBV12-4 with TRBJ1-2, with D hard to call. Between the trimmed V and J ends, which lost 1 base and 8 bases, there was a span of 11 bases. This CDR3 spans 13 amino acids. The DNA for the CDR3 is TGTGCCAGCAGTTTAGGTCCGCGAGGGGGCTACACCTTC. This encodes CASSLGPRGGYTF.